Presented here are 20 T cell receptor beta chains from one specimen sequenced in a study of blood T cell repertoires in COVID-19. Assay used: immunoSEQ multiplex PCR; TCRdb lists only in-frame clones, some missing. The table has over 30,000 clones, roughly 80% seen once. The material sequenced was peripheral blood. These receptors were taken from a man at least 80 years old with active or convalescent COVID-19.

This clone was found a few times. This chain joins TRBV20-1 and TRBJ2-7; D possibly corresponds to TRBD2 (6 bases). Germline CDR1 is DFQATT and CDR2 is SNEGSKA (reference sequence). The CDR3 contains 15 residues. V was trimmed by 6 bases and J by 2 bases, leaving 20 bases between them. CDR3 nucleotides: TGCAGTGCCAGTTTGGAGGGATTACGGCCCTACGAGCAGTACTTC. It translates to CSASLEGLRPYEQYF.

This clone has only a few counts. The genes are TRBV23-1 and TRBJ2-7; D gene unclear. TRBV23-1 is annotated as an ORF whose role is uncertain. CDR3 size: 15 residues. Trimming cost V 0 bases and J 3 bases, with 12 bases left between them. The DNA for the CDR3 is TGCGCCAGCAGTCAATCCCCAGGTAAAAACTACGAGCAGTACTTC. Its translation: CASSQSPGKNYEQYF.

V gene TRBV6-1 combines with J gene TRBJ1-2, with 9 bases that match TRBD1. This CDR3 comprises 20 residues. V lost 2 bases, J lost 5 bases, and 21 bases stayed unmatched. The germline gives CDR1 MNHNS, CDR2 SASEGT. The CDR3 bases are TGTGCCAGCAGTGAATTAATATGGGGACAGGGACCCTCGGGTCGTTATGGCTACACCTTC. It specifies CASSELIWGQGPSGRYGYTF.

The chain recombines TRBV10-3 with TRBJ1-4; no clear D gene. Trimming left V 10 bases short and J 1 base short, with 16 bases between. Germline CDR1 ENHRY, CDR2 SYGVKD. The CDR3 is made up of 15 amino acids. CDR3 sequence reads: CATAPRQETNEKLFF. As DNA, the CDR3 is TGTGCCACCGCCCCCCGGCAGGAAACTAATGAAAAACTGTTTTTT.

This clone is a singleton in its sample. The chain carries TRBV25-1 and TRBJ1-1; D is possibly TRBD1 (6 bases). V gave up 8 bases and J gave up 3 bases, with 16 bases separating them. The CDR3 contains 14 residues. The germline V gene has CDR1 MGHDK and CDR2 SYGVNS. This chain's CDR3 is CASYEQGGYTEAFF. The CDR3 DNA sequence: TGTGCCAGCTACGAACAGGGTGGGTACACTGAAGCTTTCTTT.

The count of this clone is one. The chain is built from TRBV5-4 and TRBJ2-5; weak D call: TRBD1 (6 bases). The germline V and J ends were trimmed by 1 base and 7 bases, with 20 bases remaining between them. Germline V gene sequence: CDR1 SGHNT, CDR2 YYREEE (reference sequence). This CDR3 spans 16 amino acids. This chain's CDR3 is CASSLKTGRPEGTQYF. In nucleotides, the CDR3 is TGTGCCAGCAGCTTGAAAACAGGGCGCCCTGAGGGGACCCAGTACTTC.

This rearrangement joins TRBV19 to TRBJ1-6; tentatively, D is TRBD1 (5 bases). CDR1 and CDR2 (germline): LNHDA, SQIVND (reference sequence). Trimming stripped 3 bases from V and 6 bases from J, with 12 bases between. This CDR3 region has 15 residues. The CDR3 protein is CASSILGQPNSPLHF. CDR3 coding DNA: TGTGCCAGTAGTATCTTGGGGCAGCCTAATTCACCCCTCCACTTT.

The chain joins TRBV6-4 to TRBJ2-1, with a tentative D call TRBD2 (5 bases). This CDR3 has 13 residues. V dropped 2 bases and J dropped 9 bases, with 11 bases sitting between them. The germline V gene encodes CDR1 MRHNA and CDR2 SNTAGT. The CDR3 DNA sequence: TGTGCCAGCAGTGACGCAAGCGAGGGTGAGCAGTTCTTC. It yields the protein CASSDASEGEQFF.

The chain recombines TRBV11-2 with TRBJ2-7; 9 positions agree with TRBD1. Germline values: CDR1 SGHAT, CDR2 FQNNGV. V was clipped by 4 bases and J by 1 base; unmatched bases: 2. The CDR3 sequence is 14 residues long. The chain's CDR3 is CASSSDRGSYEQYF. CDR3 sequence (DNA): TGTGCCAGCAGCTCCGACAGGGGGTCCTACGAGCAGTACTTC.

This rearrangement joins TRBV6-1 to TRBJ2-3; 9 nucleotides line up with TRBD2. Looked up from germline, CDR1 is MNHNS and CDR2 is SASEGT. V was clipped by 1 base and J by 2 bases; unmatched bases: 4. The CDR3 is 16 amino acids. CDR3 sequence: CASSEGAGGYTDTQYF. Written as DNA, the CDR3 is TGTGCCAGCAGTGAAGGGGCGGGAGGGTACACAGATACGCAGTATTTT.

Turning to this clone: In the same sample, other DNA sequences code for this CDR3. The rearrangement links TRBV20-1 to TRBJ2-1; D is unresolved. CDR3 size: 11 residues. V was shortened by 5 bases and J by 6 bases, with 8 bases between the two germline ends. Germline V lookup: CDR1 DFQATT, CDR2 SNEGSKA (reference sequence). This chain's CDR3 is CSAGSGNEQFF. Written as DNA, the CDR3 is TGCAGTGCTGGATCGGGCAATGAGCAGTTCTTC.

The V gene is TRBV14, the J gene TRBJ2-2, with TRBD2 as a possible D gene (6 bases). V lost 4 bases and J 3 bases, leaving 15 bases between the germline ends. Germline lookup yields CDR1 SGHDN and CDR2 FVKESK. The CDR3 consists of 16 residues. CDR3 in amino acids: CASSLNTGLYTGELFF. The DNA of the CDR3 is TGTGCCAGCAGCCTTAACACGGGACTCTACACCGGGGAGCTGTTTTTT. Drawing the rest from reference TRBV14 and TRBJ2-2, the complete variable domain is EAGVTQFPSHSVIEKGQTVTLRCDPISGHDNLYWYRRVMGKEIKFLLHFVKESKQDESGMPNNRFLAERTGGTYSTLKVQPAELEDSGVYFCASSLNTGLYTGELFFGEGSRLTVL.

The sample holds a few counts of this clone. This chain links TRBV7-9 with TRBJ2-7; D call uncertain. This CDR3 is built from 11 residues. Germline-derived CDR1 and CDR2 are SEHNR and FQNEAQ (reference sequence). Trimming shortened V by 3 bases and J by 3 bases, and 3 bases separated the two germline ends. This CDR3 reads CASSFRYEQYF. The CDR3 DNA sequence: TGTGCCAGCAGCTTCCGCTACGAGCAGTACTTC.

This clone was counted a single time. This chain uses TRBV19 with TRBJ2-3, with TRBD1 matching 8 bases. The CDR3 totals 17 residues. Germline V lookup: CDR1 LNHDA, CDR2 SQIVND (reference sequence). Losses at the gene ends were 0 bases for V and 4 bases for J; bases not matched to a gene: 9. The CDR3 bases are TGTGCCAGTAGTATAGATCCCCGAGACAGGGGAGCAGATACGCAGTATTTT. Protein product: CASSIDPRDRGADTQYF.

This rearrangement joins TRBV9 to TRBJ2-5; TRBD2 might be the D (6 bases). Germline V CDR1 and CDR2: SGDLS, YYNGEE. V was clipped by 0 bases and J by 3 bases, with 21 bases between them. The CDR3 has 18 residues. The CDR3 region is CASSVVDWGVGDEETQYF. In DNA form, the CDR3 reads TGTGCCAGCAGCGTAGTAGATTGGGGGGTCGGGGATGAAGAGACCCAGTACTTC.

This chain uses TRBV7-9 with TRBJ2-7, with D hard to call. Trimming removed 5 bases at V and 6 bases at J, with 8 bases between. Germline values: CDR1 SEHNR, CDR2 FQNEAQ (reference sequence). The CDR3 is 11 residues long. CDR3 nucleotide sequence: TGTGCCAGCAGCAGGAGCCGCGAGCAGTACTTC. It translates to CASSRSREQYF.

The chain uses TRBV27 and TRBJ2-3; possibly TRBD1 for D (6 bases). The CDR3 length is 13 residues. The germline V gene has CDR1 MNHEY and CDR2 SMNVEV (reference sequence). The V end was cut by 10 bases, the J end by 1 base, with 12 bases between. CDR3 sequence reads: CAIRRQGTDTQYF. The CDR3 DNA follows: TGTGCCATCCGAAGACAGGGCACAGATACGCAGTATTTT.

This clone has a handful of counts. V and J are TRBV7-2 and TRBJ1-5; D remains ambiguous. V was pared by 1 base and J by 5 bases, with 9 bases between. This CDR3 is 14 amino acids long. CDR1 SGHTA and CDR2 FQGNSA come from the germline V gene. The CDR3 loop reads CASSLDGLDQPQHF. The CDR3 nucleotides are TGTGCCAGCAGCTTAGATGGCCTCGATCAGCCCCAGCATTTT.

This chain connects TRBV9 to TRBJ2-1; D is perhaps TRBD1 (5 bases). Trimming cost V 3 bases and J 7 bases, with 23 bases left between them. Germline CDR1 is SGDLS and CDR2 is YYNGEE. This CDR3 region has 17 residues. This CDR3 reads CASSASAQPLGANEQFF. In DNA form, the CDR3 reads TGTGCCAGCAGCGCCTCGGCCCAACCCTTAGGGGCTAATGAGCAGTTCTTC.

This clone was picked up a small number of times. This chain uses TRBV7-2 with TRBJ1-1; weak D call: TRBD1 (6 bases). The CDR3 has 16 residues. V was clipped by 1 base and J by 0 bases, with 12 bases between them. CDR1 is SGHTA, CDR2 FQGNSA, per germline. This CDR3 reads CASSLGPGALNTEAFF. The DNA of the CDR3 is TGTGCCAGCAGCTTAGGTCCAGGGGCGCTGAACACTGAAGCTTTCTTT. Looking up the rest from reference TRBV7-2 and TRBJ1-1 gives the full variable domain: GAGVSQSPSNKVTEKGKDVELRCDPISGHTALYWYRQSLGQGLEFLIYFQGNSAPDKSGLPSDRFSAERTGGSVSTLTIQRTQQEDSAVYLCASSLGPGALNTEAFFGQGTRLTVV.